Shown below are 16 T cell receptor beta chains from a single sample sequenced in a study of PD-1 blockade in classical Hodgkin lymphoma. This table comes from immunoSEQ multiplex PCR, and its TCRdb copy is limited to in-frame clones, with some not included. There are about 20,000 clones in the sample; about three quarters occur only once, and around 40% lies in the top ten. Time point described: cycle 4 day 1 (C4D1), after less than seven weeks of nivolumab. Exposure to brentuximab vedotin varied, and each patient had relapsed following autologous stem cell transplantation. The sequencing here drew on peripheral blood mononuclear cells (PBMCs), taken before the fourth cycle of nivolumab. Receptor source: a human donor with classical Hodgkin lymphoma.

As DNA, the CDR3 is TGCAGCGGGGCCCCAGGTATGAACACTGAAGCTTTCTTT. Protein sequence: CSGAPGMNTEAFF. The chain uses TRBV29-1 and TRBJ1-1; D is ambiguous. Trimming cost V 7 bases and J 0 bases, with 12 bases left between them. CDR3 length equals 13 residues. The germline V gene has CDR1 SQVTM and CDR2 ANQGSEA.

This clone has just one count. The CDR3 DNA is TGTGCCAGTAGTATAGTACCAGACAGCTATGGCTACACCTTC. It encodes CASSIVPDSYGYTF. The V gene is TRBV19, the J gene TRBJ1-2; a weak D match, TRBD1 (5 bases). This CDR3 spans 14 amino acids. CDR1 and CDR2 from the germline V gene are LNHDA and SQIVND (reference sequence). Deletions cut 1 base from V and 4 bases from J, with 10 bases between.

The chain is built from TRBV11-3 and TRBJ2-7, with a tentative D call TRBD2 (5 bases). CDR1 and CDR2 from the germline V gene are SGHNT and YENEEA. V lost 5 bases and J 1 base, leaving 15 bases between the germline ends. This CDR3 is built from 15 residues. DNA of the CDR3: TGTGCCAGCAGCCCGCGCGACGGGATATCCTACGAGCAGTACTTC. This gives the protein CASSPRDGISYEQYF.

V and J are TRBV5-6 and TRBJ2-7; the D gene is possibly TRBD1 (6 bases). The CDR3 is 15 amino acids. In germline, CDR1 is SGHDT, CDR2 YYEEEE. V lost 4 bases and J lost 0, with 14 bases in between. Written as DNA, the CDR3 is TGTGCCAGCAGCGCCAGGGGCACCCTCTCCTACGAGCAGTACTTC. Residues: CASSARGTLSYEQYF.

In this sample, this clone turned up a few times. The J gene is TRBJ2-5, the V gene TRBV25-1; a possible D gene is TRBD2 (7 bases). The V end was cut by 4 bases, the J end by 7 bases, with 16 bases between. The CDR3 length is 14 residues. Germline CDR1 and CDR2: MGHDK and SYGVNS. The CDR3 sequence is CASSGSGGAGTQYF. CDR3 DNA: TGTGCCAGCAGTGGGAGTGGGGGGGCGGGGACCCAGTACTTC.

V usage is TRBV6-5 and J usage is TRBJ1-2, with a weak D call TRBD1 (6 bases). Deletions cut 6 bases from V and 4 bases from J, with 12 bases between. This CDR3 is 13 amino acids long. CDR1 and CDR2 from the germline V gene are MNHEY and SVGAGI. The CDR3 DNA is TGTGCCAGCAGCCGAGGACAGAGCTATGGCTACACCTTC. It specifies CASSRGQSYGYTF.

This sequence joins TRBV28 and TRBJ2-7; the D is unclear. The CDR3 extends over 11 amino acids. The V gene's germline CDR1 is MDHEN and CDR2 SYDVKM. Trimming cost V 10 bases and J 3 bases, with 10 bases left between them. The CDR3 sequence: CATKNIYEQYF. The CDR3 nucleotides are TGTGCCACCAAAAACATCTACGAGCAGTACTTC.

Comments on this clone: This CDR3 is also generated by other DNA sequences in the sample. The rearrangement links TRBV7-3 to TRBJ1-1, with 8 nucleotides matching TRBD1. J was trimmed by 4 bases and V by 5 bases; bases with no gene match: 3. Germline assignment: CDR1 SGHTA and CDR2 FQGTGA. The CDR3 sequence is 13 residues long. The CDR3, as DNA: TGTGCCAGCAGCCTCGACAGGGGCACTGAAGCTTTCTTT. This sequence encodes CASSLDRGTEAFF.

This clone was recorded a few times. CDR3 DNA: TGCGCCAGCAGTGAGTCGCTCCGGGTAGAGCTGTTTTTT. Encoded protein: CASSESLRVELFF. This chain joins TRBV10-1 and TRBJ2-2, with D hard to call. Deletions cut 0 bases from V and 11 bases from J, with 10 bases between. The length of the CDR3 is 13 residues. Germline CDR1 is WNHNN and CDR2 is SYGVQD (reference sequence).

The chain uses TRBV6-4 and TRBJ2-2, with TRBD2 as a possible D gene (6 bases). V lost 6 bases and J 4 bases, leaving 12 bases between the germline ends. The CDR3 covers 14 residues. Germline-derived CDR1 and CDR2 are MRHNA and SNTAGT. As DNA, the CDR3 is TGTGCCAGCAGCCACGGGGGACCCACCGGGGAGCTGTTTTTT. This encodes CASSHGGPTGELFF.

The V and J genes are TRBV6-6 and TRBJ1-5; no reliable D call. Trimming stripped 7 bases from V and 0 bases from J, with 7 bases between. Germline lookup yields CDR1 MNHNY and CDR2 SVGAGI (reference sequence). The CDR3 length is 13 residues. DNA for the CDR3: TGTGCCAGCACAGAATTTAGCAATCAGCCCCAGCATTTT. Residues: CASTEFSNQPQHF.

The rearrangement links TRBV5-1 to TRBJ2-7; 7 nucleotides align to TRBD1. Trimming cost V 0 bases and J 7 bases; bases outside gene matches: 7. Germline assignment: CDR1 SGHRS and CDR2 YFSETQ. The CDR3 consists of 14 residues. The CDR3 DNA reads as TGCGCCAGCAGCTTGGATGAGGGGGCGCGGGAGCAGTACTTC. Protein product: CASSLDEGAREQYF.

The chain is built from TRBV21-1 and TRBJ1-5. TRBV21-1 is reported as a pseudogene. This CDR3 is 14 amino acids long. CDR3 sequence (DNA): TGTGCCAGCAGCAAAGCGTCGGGGAGTCAGCCCCAGCATTTT. Translating gives CASSKASGSQPQHF.

The V call is TRBV27, the J call TRBJ2-6; D is ambiguous. The V gene's germline CDR1 is MNHEY and CDR2 SMNVEV (reference sequence). CDR3 length: 14 amino acids. Trimming removed 1 base at V and 1 base at J, with 2 bases between. The CDR3 DNA is TGTGCCAGCAGTTTATTGTCTGGGGCCAACGTCCTGACTTTC. It is translated as CASSLLSGANVLTF. Variable domain in full (rest from reference TRBV27 and TRBJ2-6): EAQVTQNPRYLITVTGKKLTVTCSQNMNHEYMSWYRQDPGLGLRQIYYSMNVEVTDKGDVPEGYKVSRKEKRNFPLILESPSPNQTSLYFCASSLLSGANVLTFGAGSRLTVL.

The chain joins TRBV6-5 to TRBJ1-4; TRBD1 matches at 7 bases. The CDR3 contains 15 residues. The V and J ends lost 6 bases and 5 bases, in that order; junction bases with no gene match: 9. Germline CDR1 and CDR2: MNHEY and SVGAGI. CDR3 nucleotides: TGTGCCAGCAGCCAGGGGGAGGGGGGCAATGAAAAACTGTTTTTT. Amino acid sequence: CASSQGEGGNEKLFF.

The gene calls are TRBV6-6 and TRBJ1-2; maybe TRBD1 (5 bases). In germline, CDR1 is MNHNY, CDR2 SVGAGI (reference sequence). The CDR3 is made up of 14 amino acids. With 0 bases removed from V and 6 bases from J, the gap between germline ends came to 11 bases. Written as DNA, the CDR3 is TGTGCCAGCAGTTACTCGGACCAGGGAAATGGCTACACCTTC. Translating it yields CASSYSDQGNGYTF.